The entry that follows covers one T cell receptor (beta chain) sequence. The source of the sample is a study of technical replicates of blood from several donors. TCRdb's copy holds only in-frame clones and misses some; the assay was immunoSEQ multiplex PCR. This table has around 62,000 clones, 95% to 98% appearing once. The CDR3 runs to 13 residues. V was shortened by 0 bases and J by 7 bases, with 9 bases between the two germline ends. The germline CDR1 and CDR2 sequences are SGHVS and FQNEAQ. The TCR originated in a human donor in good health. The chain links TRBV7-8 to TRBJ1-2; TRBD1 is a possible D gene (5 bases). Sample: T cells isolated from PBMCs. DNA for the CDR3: TGTGCCAGCAGCTTAGCGGAGGGACCTGGCTACACCTTC. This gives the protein CASSLAEGPGYTF.